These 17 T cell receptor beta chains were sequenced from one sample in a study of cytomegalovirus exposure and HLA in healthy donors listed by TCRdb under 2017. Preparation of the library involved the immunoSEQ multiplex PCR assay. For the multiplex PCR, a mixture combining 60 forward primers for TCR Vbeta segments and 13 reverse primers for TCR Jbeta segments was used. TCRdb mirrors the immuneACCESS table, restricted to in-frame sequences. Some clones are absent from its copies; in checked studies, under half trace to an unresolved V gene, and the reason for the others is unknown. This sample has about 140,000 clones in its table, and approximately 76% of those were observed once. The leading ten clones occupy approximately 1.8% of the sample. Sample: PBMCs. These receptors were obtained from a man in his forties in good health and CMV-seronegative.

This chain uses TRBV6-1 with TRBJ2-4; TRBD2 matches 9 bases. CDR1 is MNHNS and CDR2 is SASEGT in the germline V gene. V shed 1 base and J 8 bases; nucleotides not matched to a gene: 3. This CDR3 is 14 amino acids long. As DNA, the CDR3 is TGTGCCAGCAGTGAAGATAGCGGGAGATACATTCAGTACTTC. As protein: CASSEDSGRYIQYF.

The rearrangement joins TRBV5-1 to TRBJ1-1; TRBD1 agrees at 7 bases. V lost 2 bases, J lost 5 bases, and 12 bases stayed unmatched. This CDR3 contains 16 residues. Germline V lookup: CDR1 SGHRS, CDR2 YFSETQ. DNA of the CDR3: TGCGCCAGCAGCTTCACAGGGGCTGCGCGGATGACTGAAGCTTTCTTT. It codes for CASSFTGAARMTEAFF.

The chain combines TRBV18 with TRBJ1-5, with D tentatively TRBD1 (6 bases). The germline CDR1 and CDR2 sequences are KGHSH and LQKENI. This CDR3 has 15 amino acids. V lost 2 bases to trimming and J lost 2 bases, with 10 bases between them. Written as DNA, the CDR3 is TGTGCCAGCTCACCAGAGGGGGGGGGCAATCAGCCCCAGCATTTT. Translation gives CASSPEGGGNQPQHF.

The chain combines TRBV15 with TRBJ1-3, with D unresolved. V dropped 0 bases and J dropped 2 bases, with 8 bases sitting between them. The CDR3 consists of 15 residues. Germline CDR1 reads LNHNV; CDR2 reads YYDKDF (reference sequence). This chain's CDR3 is CATSRDLFAGNTIYF. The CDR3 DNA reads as TGTGCCACCAGCAGAGATTTATTCGCTGGAAACACCATATATTTT.

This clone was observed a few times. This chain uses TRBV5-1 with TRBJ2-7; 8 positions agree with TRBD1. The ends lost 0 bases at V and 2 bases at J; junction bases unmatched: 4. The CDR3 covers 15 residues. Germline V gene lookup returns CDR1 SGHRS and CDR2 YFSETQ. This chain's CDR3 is CASSLGTGITYEQYF. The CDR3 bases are TGCGCCAGCAGCTTGGGGACAGGGATTACCTACGAGCAGTACTTC.

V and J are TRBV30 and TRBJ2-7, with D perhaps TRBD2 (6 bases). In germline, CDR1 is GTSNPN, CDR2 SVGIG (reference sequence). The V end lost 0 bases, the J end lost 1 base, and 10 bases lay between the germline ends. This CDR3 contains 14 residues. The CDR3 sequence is CAWSVGGGSYEQYF. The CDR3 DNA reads TGTGCCTGGAGTGTGGGAGGCGGATCCTACGAGCAGTACTTC. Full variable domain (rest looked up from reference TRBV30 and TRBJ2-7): SQTIHQWPATLVQPVGSPLSLECTVEGTSNPNLYWYRQAAGRGLQLLFYSVGIGQISSEVPQNLSASRPQDRQFILSSKKLLLSDSGFYLCAWSVGGGSYEQYFGPGTRLTVT.

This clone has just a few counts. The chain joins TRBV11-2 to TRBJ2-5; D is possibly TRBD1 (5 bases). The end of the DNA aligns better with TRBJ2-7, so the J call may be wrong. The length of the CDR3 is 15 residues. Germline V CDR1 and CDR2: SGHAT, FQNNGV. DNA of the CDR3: TGTGCCAGCAGCTTGTCAAGGGGAAGGGCTTACGAGCAGTACTTC. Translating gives CASSLSRGRAYEQYF.

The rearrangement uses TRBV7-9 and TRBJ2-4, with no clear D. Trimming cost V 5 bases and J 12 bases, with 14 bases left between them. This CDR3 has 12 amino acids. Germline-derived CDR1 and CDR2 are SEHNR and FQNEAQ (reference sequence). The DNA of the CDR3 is TGTGCCAGCAGCCCAAGTGGAGAAAGTCAGTACTTC. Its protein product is CASSPSGESQYF.

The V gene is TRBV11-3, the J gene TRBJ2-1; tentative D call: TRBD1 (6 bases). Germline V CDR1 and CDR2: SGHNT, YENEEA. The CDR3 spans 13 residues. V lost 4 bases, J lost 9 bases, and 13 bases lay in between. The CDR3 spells CASSSRGFPEQFF. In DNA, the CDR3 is TGTGCCAGCAGCTCCAGGGGCTTTCCTGAGCAGTTCTTC.

Here the CDR3 DNA reads TGCGCCAGCAGCTTCGATGGGACAGGGGGGCACGTTGAAAAACTGTTTTTT. Translation gives CASSFDGTGGHVEKLFF. This chain links TRBV5-1 with TRBJ1-4; 11 bases match TRBD1. The CDR3 contains 17 residues. Germline loops: CDR1 SGHRS, CDR2 YFSETQ. V lost 2 bases, J lost 7 bases, and 10 bases stayed unmatched. Full variable domain (outside the CDR3, taken from reference TRBV5-1 and TRBJ1-4): KAGVTQTPRYLIKTRGQQVTLSCSPISGHRSVSWYQQTPGQGLQFLFEYFSETQRNKGNFPGRFSGRQFSNSRSEMNVSTLELGDSALYLCASSFDGTGGHVEKLFFGSGTQLSVL.

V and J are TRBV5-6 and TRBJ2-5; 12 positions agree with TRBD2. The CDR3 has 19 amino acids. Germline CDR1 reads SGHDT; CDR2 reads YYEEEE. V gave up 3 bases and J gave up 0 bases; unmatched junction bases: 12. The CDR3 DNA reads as TGTGCCAGCAGCTCGGGACTAGCGGGCAGAGAAAGGTACCAAGAGACCCAGTACTTC. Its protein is CASSSGLAGRERYQETQYF.

CDR3 loop: CASSPVPGTYEQYF. The CDR3, as DNA: TGTGCCAGCAGTCCAGTTCCAGGCACCTACGAGCAGTACTTC. The chain employs TRBV9 and TRBJ2-7, with D unclear. The germline V and J ends were trimmed by 5 bases and 2 bases, with 14 bases remaining between them. The CDR3 consists of 14 residues. CDR1 SGDLS and CDR2 YYNGEE come from the germline V gene.

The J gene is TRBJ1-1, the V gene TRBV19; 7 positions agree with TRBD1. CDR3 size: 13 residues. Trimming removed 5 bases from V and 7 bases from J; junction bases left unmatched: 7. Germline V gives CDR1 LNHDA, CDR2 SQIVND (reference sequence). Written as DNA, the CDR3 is TGTGCCAGTAGTCCCTACAGGGGTTATGAAGCTTTCTTT. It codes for CASSPYRGYEAFF.

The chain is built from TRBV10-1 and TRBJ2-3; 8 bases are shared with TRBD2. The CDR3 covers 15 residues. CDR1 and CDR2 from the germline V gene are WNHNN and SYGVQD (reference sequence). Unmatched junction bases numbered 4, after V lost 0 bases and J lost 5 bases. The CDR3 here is CASSESGTRIDTQYF. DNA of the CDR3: TGCGCCAGCAGTGAGTCCGGGACTAGAATAGATACGCAGTATTTT.

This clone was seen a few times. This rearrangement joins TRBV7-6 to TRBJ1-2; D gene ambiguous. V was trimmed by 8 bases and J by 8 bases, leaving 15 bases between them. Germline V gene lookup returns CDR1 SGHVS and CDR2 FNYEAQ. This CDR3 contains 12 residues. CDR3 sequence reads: CASSLEGAGYTF. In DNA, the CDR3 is TGTGCCAGCTCGCTTGAGGGCGCGGGCTACACCTTC.

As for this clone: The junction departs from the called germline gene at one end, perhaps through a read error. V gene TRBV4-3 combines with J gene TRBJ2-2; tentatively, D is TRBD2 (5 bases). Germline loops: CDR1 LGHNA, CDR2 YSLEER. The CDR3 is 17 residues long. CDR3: CVSSQDRLPGIVGELFF. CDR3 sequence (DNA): TGCGTCAGCAGCCAAGATCGGTTGCCGGGGATCGTCGGGGAGCTGTTTTTT.

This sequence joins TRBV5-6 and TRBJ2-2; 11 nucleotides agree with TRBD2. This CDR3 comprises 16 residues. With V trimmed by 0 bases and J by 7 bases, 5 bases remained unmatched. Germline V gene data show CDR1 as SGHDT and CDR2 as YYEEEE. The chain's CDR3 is CASSLELAGGFGELFF. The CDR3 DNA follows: TGTGCCAGCAGCTTGGAGCTAGCGGGGGGTTTCGGGGAGCTGTTTTTT.